This T cell receptor (beta chain) originates from a study of blood T cells in healthy people across ages. Whole-study results and caveats: Researchers report that TCR beta diversity correlated strongly with naive T cell percentage.

This clonotype was counted only a few times. Its antigen is undetermined. V lost 7 bases to trimming and J lost 3 bases; unmatched junction nucleotides: 9. The CDR3 contains 14 residues. Germline loops: CDR1 SQVTM, CDR2 ANQGSEA. It was with a sample-barcoded 5' primer and a J-beta primer mix that a second PCR of about 6 to 12 cycles was run. Each TCR beta cDNA got a 12-nucleotide random molecular identifier. TCRdb ran MiXCR on the 5' RACE reads and lists one entry per CDR3 protein. This table has over a million distinct CDR3 sequences, around 43% appearing once. Each donor had 7.5 to 10 milliliters of peripheral blood drawn.

Sequencing was performed on blood. The source of this sequence is a woman aged 60-70 years in good health. V and J are TRBV29-1 and TRBJ1-1; 9 nucleotides line up with TRBD1. The CDR3 region has the DNA TGCAGCGCTGTACAGGGGGCTGTTGACACTGAAGCTTTCTTT. This translates into CSAVQGAVDTEAFF.